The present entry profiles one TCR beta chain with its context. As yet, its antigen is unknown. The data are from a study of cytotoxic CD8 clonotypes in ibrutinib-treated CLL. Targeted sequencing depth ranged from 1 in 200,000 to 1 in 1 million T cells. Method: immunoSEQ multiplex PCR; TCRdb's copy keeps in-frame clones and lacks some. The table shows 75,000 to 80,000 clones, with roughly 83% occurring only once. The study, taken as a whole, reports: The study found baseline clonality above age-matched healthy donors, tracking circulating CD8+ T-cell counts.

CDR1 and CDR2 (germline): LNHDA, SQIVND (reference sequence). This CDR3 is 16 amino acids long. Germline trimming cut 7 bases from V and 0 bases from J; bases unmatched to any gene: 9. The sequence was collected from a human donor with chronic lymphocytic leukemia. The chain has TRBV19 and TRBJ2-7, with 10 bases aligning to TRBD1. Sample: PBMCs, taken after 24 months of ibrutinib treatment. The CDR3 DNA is TGTGCCAGTAAGAGGGTCGGGGACAGGGGCTCCTACGAGCAGTACTTC. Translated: CASKRVGDRGSYEQYF.